The 8 T cell receptor beta chains below come from one sample, sequenced in a study of control samples from healthy donors and cancer patients. Data came from immunoSEQ multiplex PCR; TCRdb stores just in-frame clones and leaves some out. The sample contains some 410,000 clones, more than 80% of which appear only once. Input material: PBMCs. These receptors were collected from a middle-aged man with head and neck cancer.

This rearrangement joins TRBV12-3 or TRBV12-4 to TRBJ1-5; 8 bases fit TRBD1. The J segment lost 6 bases and the V segment lost 10 bases, leaving 5 bases of the junction unmatched. The CDR3 covers 12 residues. This CDR3 is CATGQGTQPQHF. As DNA, the CDR3 is TGTGCCACCGGACAGGGTACTCAGCCCCAGCATTTT.

This clone was observed a few times. This chain links TRBV3-1 (or the pseudogene TRBV3-2) with TRBJ2-2; D remains unclear. CDR1 is LGHDT and CDR2 is YNNKEL in the germline V gene (reference sequence). V was pared by 3 bases and J by 8 bases, with 7 bases between. CDR3 length equals 12 residues. The DNA for the CDR3 is TGTGCCAGCAGCCATAACGGAGGGGAGCTGTTTTTT. It translates to CASSHNGGELFF.

The rearrangement uses TRBV4-3 and TRBJ2-1; D remains unclear. The CDR3 contains 16 residues. The germline gives CDR1 LGHNA, CDR2 YSLEER. Trimming stripped 0 bases from V and 0 bases from J, with 9 bases between. The CDR3 nucleotides read TGCGCCAGCAGCCAAGACGACCCATACTCCTACAATGAGCAGTTCTTC. Translation: CASSQDDPYSYNEQFF.

The gene calls are TRBV12-3 or TRBV12-4 and TRBJ2-1; the D gene is possibly TRBD1 (6 bases). The CDR3 runs to 13 residues. Trimming stripped 2 bases from V and 7 bases from J, with 9 bases between. CDR3 region: CASSLTGINEQFF. The DNA for the CDR3 is TGTGCCAGCAGTTTAACAGGGATTAATGAGCAGTTCTTC.

This clone was detected a few times. This chain joins TRBV3-1 (or the pseudogene TRBV3-2) and TRBJ2-1; weak D call: TRBD1 (6 bases). In germline, CDR1 is LGHDT, CDR2 YNNKEL (reference sequence). The CDR3 spans 13 residues. V lost 10 bases and J lost 4, with 14 bases in between. Here the CDR3 reads CATLDRIYNEQFF. CDR3 sequence (DNA): TGTGCCACGCTGGACAGAATTTACAATGAGCAGTTCTTC.

Concerning this clone: Other nucleotide sequences from this sample produce the same CDR3. The chain has TRBV6-2 or TRBV6-3 and TRBJ1-1; weak D call: TRBD1 (5 bases). This CDR3 has 15 residues. The V gene's germline CDR1 is MNHEY and CDR2 SVGEGT. Trimming took 4 bases from V and 1 from J, leaving 13 bases between them. CDR3 region: CASSSPGRGNTEAFF. For the CDR3, the DNA is TGTGCCAGCAGTTCCCCGGGACGGGGGAACACTGAAGCTTTCTTT.

This chain joins TRBV21-1 and TRBJ1-2; TRBD1 was called by the table and not checked on the DNA. TRBV21-1 has pseudogene status. This CDR3 has 16 residues. DNA of the CDR3: TGTGCCAGCAGCAAAGGTCCAGGGGGCTCGGGTTATGGCTACACCTTC. It encodes CASSKGPGGSGYGYTF.

The chain links TRBV6-1 to TRBJ2-6, with D possibly being TRBD1 (5 bases). The ends were cut back, 3 bases at V and 0 bases at J, with 6 bases in the middle. Germline CDR1 and CDR2: MNHNS and SASEGT. This CDR3 comprises 15 residues. CDR3 in DNA: TGTGCCAGCAGTGAGGGGCGCTCTGGGGCCAACGTCCTGACTTTC. It specifies CASSEGRSGANVLTF.